This T cell receptor (beta chain) was captured in a study of CD8+ T cells in alopecia areata (dated by TCRdb to 2017 to 2018). Regarding the complete study: Treated patients were enrolled in an open-label pilot trial of oral tofacitinib, 5 to 10 mg twice daily, for moderate-to-severe alopecia areata. Tofacitinib was administered for 6 to 18 months, and 6 months of follow-up off drug were then conducted to assess delayed response and recurrence. To study T cell clonal expansion in alopecia areata, the researchers applied high-throughput TCRbeta sequencing to both the C3H/HeJ mouse model and human patients. In humans, TCRbeta sequencing was performed on scalp tissue and on sorted CD4+ and CD8+ peripheral blood T cells from healthy controls and from patients with patchy or totalis/universalis alopecia areata. Tofacitinib-treated patients had biopsies at baseline and at 4 and 24 weeks of treatment, with a later scalp biopsy in several patients. Clonality in the scalp was compared among normal scalp (n=4), patchy alopecia areata scalp (n=8), and alopecia totalis/universalis scalp (n=8). RNA was obtained with the PAXgene miRNA kit for fixed scalp, the miRNeasy kit for PBMCs, and the RNeasy kit for mouse skin. TCRbeta CDR3 regions were amplified by immunoSEQ multiplex PCR using 35 Vbeta forward and 13 Jbeta reverse primers. The paper's findings and limits, for the study overall: Scalp TCR repertoire analysis is complicated because resident alphabeta T cells in normal human skin are also sequenced, whereas mouse skin is dominated by gammadelta T cells. TCR sequences shared between patients were less clear than in mice, possibly partly because of HLA diversity in the patient population. Compared with normal scalp, lesional scalp, particularly in alopecia totalis/universalis, had higher clonality and more expanded CD8+ clones, which suggests antigenic drive.

Library prep was done by the immunoSEQ multiplex PCR assay. RNA was extracted from all samples and reverse transcribed into cDNA, which served as template for TCR sequencing. First-strand cDNA was synthesized with SuperScript III using a 2:1 mix of oligo-dT and random hexamers. A synthetic immune receptor repertoire was used to assess amplification bias, and residual bias was removed computationally. As for the original processing: Raw reads were preprocessed to remove errors, and CDR3 was defined according to IMGT conventions as the region from the conserved cysteine to phenylalanine. Clonality was computed as 1 minus the Shannon entropy, with the entropy normalized by log2 of the number of productive unique TCRs. Whether scalp clones were CD4 or CD8 was inferred by matching scalp TCRbeta sequences against CD4 and CD8 repertoires sorted from blood. Imported from immuneACCESS, the table was reduced by TCRdb to in-frame sequences with V and J called. These copies leave out some clones; in studies compared against another copy, an unresolved V gene accounts for under half, and the cause of the remainder is not known. The DNA was the basis for D and trimming; V, J and clone size are from that table. The table for this sample lists around 140,000 clones; around 49% of them were counted only once. Over 15% of the sample rests with the top ten.

In the germline V gene (reference sequence), CDR1 corresponds to MNHNY and CDR2 to SVGAGI. The junction carries 17 bases between V and J, which are trimmed by 5 bases and 7 bases respectively. The CDR3 runs 15 residues from the cysteine to the phenylalanine. The kept DNA is CDR3 alone, 45 bases in frame from the first base. Per the publication, the time point label means: baseline before oral tofacitinib. Peripheral blood and lesional scalp punch biopsies were obtained from patients with alopecia areata. PBMCs were isolated by density centrifugation and stained for CD3, CD4 and CD8, after which CD4+ and CD8+ T cells were sorted on a FACSAria. As concerns this clone: The clone's antigen remains unknown. The record has no base qualities; no much larger clone is one base away.

This sequence originates from a human donor with alopecia areata. The chain employs TRBV6-6 and TRBJ1-4, with TRBD1 perhaps the D gene, on 5 matching bases. Sequenced material: CD8+ T cells sorted from blood, taken at week 0. The nucleotides read TGTGCCAGCAGTCCCCGAGTTGGGGGAGGTGAAAAACTGTTTTTT. Its amino acids are CASSPRVGGGEKLFF.